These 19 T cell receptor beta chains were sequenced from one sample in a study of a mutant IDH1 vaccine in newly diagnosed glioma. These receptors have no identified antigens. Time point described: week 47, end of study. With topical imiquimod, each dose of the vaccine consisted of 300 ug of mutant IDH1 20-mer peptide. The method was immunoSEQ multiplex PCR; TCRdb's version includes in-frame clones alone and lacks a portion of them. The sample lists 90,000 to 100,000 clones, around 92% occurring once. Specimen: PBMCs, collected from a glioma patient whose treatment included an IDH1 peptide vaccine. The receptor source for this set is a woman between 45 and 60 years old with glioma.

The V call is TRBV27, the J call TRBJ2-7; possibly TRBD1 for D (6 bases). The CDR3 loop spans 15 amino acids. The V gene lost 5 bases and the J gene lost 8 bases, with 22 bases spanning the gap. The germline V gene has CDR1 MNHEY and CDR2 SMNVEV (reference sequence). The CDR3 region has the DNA TGTGCCAGCAGTGCCCCTGGACAGCAGGTTTTTAAGCAGTACTTC. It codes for CASSAPGQQVFKQYF.

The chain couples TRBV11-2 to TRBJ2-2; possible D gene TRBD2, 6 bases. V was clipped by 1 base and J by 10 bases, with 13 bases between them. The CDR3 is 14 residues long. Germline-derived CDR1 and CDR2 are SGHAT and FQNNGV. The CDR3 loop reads CASSLGGGEEELFF. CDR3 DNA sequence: TGTGCCAGCAGCTTAGGTGGAGGGGAAGAGGAGCTGTTTTTT. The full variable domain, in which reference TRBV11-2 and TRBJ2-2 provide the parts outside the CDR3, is EAGVAQSPRYKIIEKRQSVAFWCNPISGHATLYWYQQILGQGPKLLIQFQNNGVVDDSQLPKDRFSAERLKGVDSTLKIQPAKLEDSAVYLCASSLGGGEEELFFGEGSRLTVL.

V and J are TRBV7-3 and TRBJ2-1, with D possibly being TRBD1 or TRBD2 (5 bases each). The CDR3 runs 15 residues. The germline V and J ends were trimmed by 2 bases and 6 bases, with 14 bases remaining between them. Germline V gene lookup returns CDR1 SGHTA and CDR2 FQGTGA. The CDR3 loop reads CASSLGAAVGNEQFF. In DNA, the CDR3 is TGTGCCAGCAGCTTAGGGGCAGCGGTTGGCAATGAGCAGTTCTTC.

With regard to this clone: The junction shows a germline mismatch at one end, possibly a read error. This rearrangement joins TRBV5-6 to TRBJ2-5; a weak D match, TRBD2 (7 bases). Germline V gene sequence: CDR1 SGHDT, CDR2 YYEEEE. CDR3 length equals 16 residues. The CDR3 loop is CVSSLVGEGVLGTQYF. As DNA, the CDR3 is TGTGTCAGCAGCTTGGTTGGGGAGGGGGTTCTTGGGACCCAGTACTTC.

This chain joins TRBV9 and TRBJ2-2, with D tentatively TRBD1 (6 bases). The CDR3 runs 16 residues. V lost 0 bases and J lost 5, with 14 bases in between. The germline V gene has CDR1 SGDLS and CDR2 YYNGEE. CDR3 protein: CASSVATGRRTGELFF. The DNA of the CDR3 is TGTGCCAGCAGCGTAGCCACAGGGAGACGGACCGGGGAGCTGTTTTTT.

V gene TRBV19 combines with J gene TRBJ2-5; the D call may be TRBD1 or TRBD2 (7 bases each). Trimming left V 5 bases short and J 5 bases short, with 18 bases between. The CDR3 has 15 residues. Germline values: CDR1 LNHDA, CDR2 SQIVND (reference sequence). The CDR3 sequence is CASSSQGGRFETQYF. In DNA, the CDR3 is TGTGCCAGTAGTTCCCAGGGGGGGCGCTTCGAGACCCAGTACTTC.

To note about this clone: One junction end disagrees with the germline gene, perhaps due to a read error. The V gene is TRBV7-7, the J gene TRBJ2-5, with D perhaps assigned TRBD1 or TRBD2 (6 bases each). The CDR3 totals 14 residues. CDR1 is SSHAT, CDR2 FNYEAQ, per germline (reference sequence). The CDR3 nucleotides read TGTGCTAGCAGCTTAGAGGGGGGCGCGGAGACCCAGTACTTC. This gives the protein CASSLEGGAETQYF.

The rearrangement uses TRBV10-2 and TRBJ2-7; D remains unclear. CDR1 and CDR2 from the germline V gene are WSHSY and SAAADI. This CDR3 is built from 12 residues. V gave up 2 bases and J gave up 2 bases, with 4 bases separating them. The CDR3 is CASSERAYEQYF. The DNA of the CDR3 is TGCGCCAGCAGTGAGAGAGCCTACGAGCAGTACTTC.

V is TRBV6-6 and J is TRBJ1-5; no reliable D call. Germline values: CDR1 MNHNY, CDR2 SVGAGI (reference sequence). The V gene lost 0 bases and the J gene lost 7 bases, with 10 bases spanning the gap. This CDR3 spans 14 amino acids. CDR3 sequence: CASSYSDGEQPQHF. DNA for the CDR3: TGTGCCAGCAGTTACTCGGACGGGGAACAGCCCCAGCATTTT.

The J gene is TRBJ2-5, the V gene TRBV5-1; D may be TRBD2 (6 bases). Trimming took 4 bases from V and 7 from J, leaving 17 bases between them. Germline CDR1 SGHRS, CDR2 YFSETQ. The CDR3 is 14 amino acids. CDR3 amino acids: CASSRGTEGLTQYF. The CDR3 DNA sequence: TGCGCCAGCAGCCGGGGGACGGAGGGACTGACCCAGTACTTC.

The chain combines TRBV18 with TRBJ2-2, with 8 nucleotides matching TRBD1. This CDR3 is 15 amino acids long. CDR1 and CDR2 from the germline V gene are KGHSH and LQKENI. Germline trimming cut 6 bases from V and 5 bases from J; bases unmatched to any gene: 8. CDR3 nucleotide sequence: TGTGCCAGCTCCGACCCCAGGGGGCAAACCGGGGAGCTGTTTTTT. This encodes CASSDPRGQTGELFF.

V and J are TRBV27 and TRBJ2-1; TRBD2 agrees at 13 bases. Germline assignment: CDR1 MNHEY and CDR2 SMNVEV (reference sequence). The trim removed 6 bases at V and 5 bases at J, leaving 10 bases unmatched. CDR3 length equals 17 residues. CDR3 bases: TGTGCCAGCAGCTCGACTAGCGGGAGGACCAGAAACAATGAGCAGTTCTTC. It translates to CASSSTSGRTRNNEQFF.

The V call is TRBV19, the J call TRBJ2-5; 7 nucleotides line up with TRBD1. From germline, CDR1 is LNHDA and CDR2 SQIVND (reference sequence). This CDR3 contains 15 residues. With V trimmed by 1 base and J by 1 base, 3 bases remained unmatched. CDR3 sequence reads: CASSIADRTQETQYF. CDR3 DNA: TGTGCCAGTAGTATAGCGGACAGGACCCAAGAGACCCAGTACTTC.

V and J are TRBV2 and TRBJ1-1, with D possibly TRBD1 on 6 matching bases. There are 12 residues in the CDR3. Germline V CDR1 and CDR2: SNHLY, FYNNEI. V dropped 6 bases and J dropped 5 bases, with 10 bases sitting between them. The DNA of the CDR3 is TGTGCCAGCAGCAACAGGGATACTGAAGCTTTCTTT. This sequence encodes CASSNRDTEAFF.

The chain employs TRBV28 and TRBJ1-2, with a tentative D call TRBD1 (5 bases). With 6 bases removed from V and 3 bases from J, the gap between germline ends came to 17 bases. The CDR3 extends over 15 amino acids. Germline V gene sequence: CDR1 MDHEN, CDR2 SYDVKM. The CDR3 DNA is TGTGCCAGCAGCAACCCCGGGACGATTCACTATGGCTACACCTTC. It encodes CASSNPGTIHYGYTF.

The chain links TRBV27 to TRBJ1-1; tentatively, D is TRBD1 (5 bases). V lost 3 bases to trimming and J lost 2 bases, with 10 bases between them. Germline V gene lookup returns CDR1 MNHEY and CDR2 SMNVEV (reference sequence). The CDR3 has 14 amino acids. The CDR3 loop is CASSFRQKNTEAFF. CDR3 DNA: TGTGCCAGCAGTTTTCGACAGAAAAACACTGAAGCTTTCTTT.

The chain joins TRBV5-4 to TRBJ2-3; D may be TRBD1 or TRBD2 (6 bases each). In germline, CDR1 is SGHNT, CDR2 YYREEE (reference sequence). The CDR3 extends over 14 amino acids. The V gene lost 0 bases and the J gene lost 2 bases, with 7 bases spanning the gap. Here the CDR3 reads CASSLGGATDTQYF. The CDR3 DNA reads TGTGCCAGCAGCTTGGGGGGGGCCACAGATACGCAGTATTTT.

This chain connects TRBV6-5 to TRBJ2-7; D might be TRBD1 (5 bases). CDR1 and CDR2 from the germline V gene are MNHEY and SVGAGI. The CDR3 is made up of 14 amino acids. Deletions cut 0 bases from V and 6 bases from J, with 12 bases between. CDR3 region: CASSYSPGISEQYF. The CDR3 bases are TGTGCCAGCAGTTACTCACCAGGGATAAGCGAGCAGTACTTC.

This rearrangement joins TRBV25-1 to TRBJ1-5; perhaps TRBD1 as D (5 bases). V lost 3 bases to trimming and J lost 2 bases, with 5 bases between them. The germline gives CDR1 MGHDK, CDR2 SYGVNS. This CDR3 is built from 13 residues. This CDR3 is CASSETGNQPQHF. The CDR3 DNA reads TGTGCCAGCAGTGAGACAGGCAATCAGCCCCAGCATTTT.